The next 21 T cell receptor beta chains were all read from a single sample in a study of graft-versus-host responses after intestinal transplantation. The table came from immunoSEQ multiplex PCR; TCRdb's copy has only in-frame clones and leaves some out. In the table there are under 65,000 clones, around 93% of which are singletons. Antigens for these TCRs are unknown. The specimen was unstimulated CD4+ T cells sorted from spleen or lymph node cells, collected before transplant. The source of these receptors is a human donor who was the organ donor for an intestinal transplant.

This sequence joins TRBV5-6 and TRBJ2-5; 7 bases are shared with TRBD2. After removal of 1 base from V and 5 bases from J, the junction contained 8 bases not matched to a gene. Germline V lookup: CDR1 SGHDT, CDR2 YYEEEE. This CDR3 spans 15 amino acids. The CDR3 here is CASSLSGRGVETQYF. The DNA of the CDR3 is TGTGCCAGCAGCTTGAGTGGACGGGGGGTGGAGACCCAGTACTTC.

V usage is TRBV15 and J usage is TRBJ2-3; 12 bases line up with TRBD1. Germline CDR1 LNHNV, CDR2 YYDKDF (reference sequence). The V segment lost 5 bases and the J segment 5 bases; nucleotides outside the gene matches: 11. The CDR3 has 17 amino acids. DNA for the CDR3: TGTGCCACCAGCGTACGAGCCGGGACAGGGGGCAAAGATACGCAGTATTTT. Its protein product is CATSVRAGTGGKDTQYF.

The rearrangement links TRBV29-1 to TRBJ1-1; D gene ambiguous. Trimming removed 3 bases from V and 7 bases from J, with 9 bases in between. Germline lookup yields CDR1 SQVTM and CDR2 ANQGSEA. The CDR3 sequence is 11 residues long. The CDR3: CSVDEVVEAFF. The CDR3 DNA is TGCAGCGTTGATGAGGTAGTTGAAGCTTTCTTT.

This clone was seen only a few times. CDR3 DNA: TGTGCCAGCAGCTTAGAGGGGCGAGGGGCGAGTGAAAAACTGTTTTTT. Translated, it gives CASSLEGRGASEKLFF. The V gene is TRBV7-9, the J gene TRBJ1-4; a weak D match, TRBD1 (5 bases). In germline, CDR1 is SEHNR, CDR2 FQNEAQ (reference sequence). The CDR3 contains 16 residues. Deletions cut 1 base from V and 7 bases from J, with 16 bases between. The variable domain in full, with the rest retrieved from reference TRBV7-9 and TRBJ1-4, is DTGVSQNPRHKITKRGQNVTFRCDPISEHNRLYWYRQTLGQGPEFLTYFQNEAQLEKSRLLSDRFSAERPKGSFSTLEIQRTEQGDSAMYLCASSLEGRGASEKLFFGSGTQLSVL.

The rearrangement links TRBV5-5 to TRBJ2-3, with TRBD2 matching over 9 bases. J lost 0 bases, V lost 2 bases, and 1 base had no gene match. Germline CDR1 and CDR2: SGHKS and YYEKEE (reference sequence). The CDR3 has 15 residues. The CDR3 loop reads CASSFSGGSTDTQYF. In DNA form, the CDR3 reads TGTGCCAGCAGCTTTAGCGGGGGTAGCACAGATACGCAGTATTTT.

This sequence joins TRBV5-1 and TRBJ2-1; the D is unclear. Trimming took off 4 bases at V and 8 bases at J, with 13 bases between the two ends. The V gene's germline CDR1 is SGHRS and CDR2 YFSETQ. The CDR3 runs to 13 residues. CDR3 sequence: CASSPMWSHEQFF. Here the CDR3 DNA reads TGCGCCAGCAGCCCAATGTGGAGTCATGAGCAGTTCTTC.

The chain combines TRBV10-1 with TRBJ2-5, with 11 bases identical to TRBD2. V shed 9 bases, J shed 5 bases, and the junction held 2 bases outside the gene matches. Looked up from germline, CDR1 is WNHNN and CDR2 is SYGVQD (reference sequence). The CDR3 runs 12 residues. As DNA, the CDR3 is TGCGCCAGTTCTAGCGGGGGGGAGACCCAGTACTTC. This codes for CASSSGGETQYF.

This chain uses TRBV19 with TRBJ1-1; D gene ambiguous. CDR1 LNHDA and CDR2 SQIVND come from the germline V gene (reference sequence). The CDR3 has 13 amino acids. The V end lost 7 bases, the J end lost 4 bases, and 13 bases lay between the germline ends. Written as DNA, the CDR3 is TGTGCCAGTATCCCGATGGGATCCACTGAAGCTTTCTTT. Amino acid sequence: CASIPMGSTEAFF.

The chain carries TRBV6-1 and TRBJ2-7, with no clear D. The CDR3 has 12 residues. Germline V gene data show CDR1 as MNHNS and CDR2 as SASEGT. The V end was cut by 8 bases, the J end by 6 bases, with 14 bases between. The CDR3 reads CASSWAAREQYF. CDR3 sequence (DNA): TGTGCCAGCTCCTGGGCAGCGCGCGAGCAGTACTTC.

This chain links TRBV2 with TRBJ1-5; possible D gene TRBD1, 6 bases. Per germline, CDR1 SNHLY and CDR2 FYNNEI. This CDR3 comprises 14 residues. The V and J ends lost 8 bases and 5 bases respectively, with 16 bases between them. The CDR3 nucleotides are TGTGCCAGCGATCTATGGGGGGCTGATCAGCCCCAGCATTTT. It encodes CASDLWGADQPQHF.

The chain employs TRBV4-3 and TRBJ1-4; D ambiguous. Trimming shortened V by 0 bases and J by 6 bases, and 5 bases separated the two germline ends. The CDR3 is made up of 13 amino acids. Germline V lookup: CDR1 LGHNA, CDR2 YSLEER. The CDR3 region has the DNA TGCGCCAGCAGCCAAGATGGACATGAAAAACTGTTTTTT. It yields the protein CASSQDGHEKLFF.

This chain joins TRBV5-1 and TRBJ2-7; no clear D. Per germline, CDR1 SGHRS and CDR2 YFSETQ. Trimming stripped 6 bases from V and 6 bases from J, with 13 bases between. The CDR3 is 12 amino acids. The CDR3: CASTNPLGEQYF. The CDR3 DNA is TGCGCCAGCACAAACCCATTAGGCGAGCAGTACTTC.

V usage is TRBV6-5 and J usage is TRBJ1-3; TRBD1 matches 9 bases. Germline loops: CDR1 MNHEY, CDR2 SVGAGI. This CDR3 is 13 amino acids long. V dropped 4 bases and J dropped 8; count of bases not matched to a gene: 3. The CDR3 reads CASSWGQGDTIYF. As DNA, the CDR3 is TGTGCCAGCAGTTGGGGACAGGGCGACACCATATATTTT.

The rearrangement uses TRBV18 and TRBJ2-7; TRBD1 is a possible D gene (6 bases). The CDR3 spans 15 residues. Germline values: CDR1 KGHSH, CDR2 LQKENI. V was clipped by 0 bases and J by 3 bases, with 12 bases between them. The CDR3 sequence: CASSPPTGPLYEQYF. Here the CDR3 DNA reads TGTGCCAGCTCACCACCGACAGGTCCCCTCTACGAGCAGTACTTC.

The chain recombines TRBV15 with TRBJ1-1; 8 bases line up with TRBD1. The CDR3 runs to 12 residues. Per germline, CDR1 LNHNV and CDR2 YYDKDF (reference sequence). The junction had 3 bases not matched to a gene; V was cut back by 5 bases and J by 7 bases. In DNA form, the CDR3 reads TGTGCCACCAGCCGGACAGGGATTGAAGCTTTCTTT. It is translated as CATSRTGIEAFF.

J is TRBJ2-1 and V is TRBV9; TRBD1 matches at 10 bases. The CDR3 length is 16 residues. J gave up 8 bases and V 1 base, and 9 bases lay outside the gene matches. Looked up from germline, CDR1 is SGDLS and CDR2 is YYNGEE. This chain's CDR3 is CASSVKGQGGRDEQFF. CDR3 coding DNA: TGTGCCAGCAGCGTAAAAGGACAGGGGGGAAGAGATGAGCAGTTCTTC.

The genes are TRBV25-1 and TRBJ2-6, with no clear D. V was clipped by 10 bases and J by 2 bases, with 9 bases between them. Germline CDR1 and CDR2: MGHDK and SYGVNS. The CDR3 is 13 residues long. The CDR3 nucleotides read TGTGCCACTGGAGTTACTGGGGCCAACGTCCTGACTTTC. Its protein product is CATGVTGANVLTF.

The chain combines TRBV9 with TRBJ2-3; no definite D call. The CDR3 has 12 residues. V lost 3 bases and J lost 3, with 5 bases in between. CDR1 and CDR2 (germline): SGDLS, YYNGEE. The DNA of the CDR3 is TGTGCCAGCAGCGCCTTAACAGATACGCAGTATTTT. It yields the protein CASSALTDTQYF. Looking up the rest from reference TRBV9 and TRBJ2-3 gives the full variable domain: DSGVTQTPKHLITATGQRVTLRCSPRSGDLSVYWYQQSLDQGLQFLIQYYNGEERAKGNILERFSAQQFPDLHSELNLSSLELGDSALYFCASSALTDTQYFGPGTRLTVL.

The genes are TRBV30 and TRBJ2-6; weak D call: TRBD2 (6 bases). This CDR3 is built from 16 residues. Germline V gives CDR1 GTSNPN, CDR2 SVGIG (reference sequence). Trimming cost V 0 bases and J 0 bases, with 9 bases left between them. CDR3 DNA: TGTGCCTGGAGTGTACGGGGGTACTCTGGGGCCAACGTCCTGACTTTC. This sequence encodes CAWSVRGYSGANVLTF.

The J gene is TRBJ2-7, the V gene TRBV4-2, with TRBD1 as a possible D gene (7 bases). V was clipped by 1 base and J by 1 base, with 26 bases between them. Germline CDR1 and CDR2: LGHNA and YNFKEQ. The CDR3 is 20 amino acids. The CDR3 loop reads CASSQVRRDSLLLGSYEQYF. CDR3 coding DNA: TGTGCCAGCAGCCAAGTTAGGCGGGACAGTCTCCTATTAGGATCCTACGAGCAGTACTTC.

This clone was recorded only once. This chain joins TRBV7-2 and TRBJ1-1, with 7 bases fitting TRBD1. This CDR3 spans 14 amino acids. CDR1 is SGHTA, CDR2 FQGNSA, per germline. J lost 4 bases, V lost 5 bases, and 7 bases had no gene match. CDR3 protein: CASSTRQGGTEAFF. CDR3 in DNA: TGTGCCAGCAGCACCCGACAGGGAGGCACTGAAGCTTTCTTT.